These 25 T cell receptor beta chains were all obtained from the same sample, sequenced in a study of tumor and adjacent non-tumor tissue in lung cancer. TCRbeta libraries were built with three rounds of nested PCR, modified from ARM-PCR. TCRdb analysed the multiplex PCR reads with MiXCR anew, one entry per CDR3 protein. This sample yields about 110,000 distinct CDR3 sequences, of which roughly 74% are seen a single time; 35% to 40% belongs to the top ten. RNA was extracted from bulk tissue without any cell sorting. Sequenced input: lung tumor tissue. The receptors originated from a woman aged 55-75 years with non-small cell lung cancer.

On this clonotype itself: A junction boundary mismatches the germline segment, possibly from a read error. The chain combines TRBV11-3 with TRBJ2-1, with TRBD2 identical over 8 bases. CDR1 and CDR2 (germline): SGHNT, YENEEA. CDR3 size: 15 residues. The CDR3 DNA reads TGTGCTAGCAGCTACCTAGCGGGTGGGGAAAATGAGCAGTTCTTC. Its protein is CASSYLAGGENEQFF.

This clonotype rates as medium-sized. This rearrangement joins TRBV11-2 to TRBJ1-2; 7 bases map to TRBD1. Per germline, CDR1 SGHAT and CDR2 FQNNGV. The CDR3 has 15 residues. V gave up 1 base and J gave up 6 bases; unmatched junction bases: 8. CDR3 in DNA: TGTGCCAGCAGCTTAGTACGGGACAGCCCGCATGGCTACACCTTC. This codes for CASSLVRDSPHGYTF.

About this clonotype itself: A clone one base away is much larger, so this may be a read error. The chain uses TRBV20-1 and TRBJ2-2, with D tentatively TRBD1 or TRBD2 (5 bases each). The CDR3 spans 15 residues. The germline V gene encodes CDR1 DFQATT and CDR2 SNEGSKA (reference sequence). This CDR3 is CNAKRGGDDTGELFF. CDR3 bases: TGCAATGCTAAACGGGGCGGAGATGACACCGGGGAGCTGTTTTTT.

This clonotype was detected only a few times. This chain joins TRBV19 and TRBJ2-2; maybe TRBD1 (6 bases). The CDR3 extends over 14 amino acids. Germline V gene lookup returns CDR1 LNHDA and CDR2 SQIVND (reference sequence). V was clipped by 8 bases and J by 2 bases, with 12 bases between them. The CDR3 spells CASRTEDNTGELFF. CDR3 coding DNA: TGTGCCAGTCGGACAGAAGACAACACCGGGGAGCTGTTTTTT.

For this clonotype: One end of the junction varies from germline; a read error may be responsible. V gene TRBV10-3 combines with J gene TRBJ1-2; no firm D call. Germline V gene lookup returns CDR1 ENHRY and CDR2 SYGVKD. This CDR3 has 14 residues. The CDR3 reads CAIRRSPGGYGYTF. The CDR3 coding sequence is TGCGCCATCAGAAGAAGCCCCGGCGGCTATGGCTACACCTTC.

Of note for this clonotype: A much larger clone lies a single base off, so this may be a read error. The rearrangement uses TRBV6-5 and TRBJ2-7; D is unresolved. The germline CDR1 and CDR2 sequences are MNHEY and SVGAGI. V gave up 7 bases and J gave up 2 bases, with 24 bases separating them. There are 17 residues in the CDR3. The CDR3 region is CASNPLKSDPQPYEQYF. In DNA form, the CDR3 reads TGTGCCAGCAACCCTCTTAAAAGCGATCCACAACCCTACGAGCAGTACTTC.

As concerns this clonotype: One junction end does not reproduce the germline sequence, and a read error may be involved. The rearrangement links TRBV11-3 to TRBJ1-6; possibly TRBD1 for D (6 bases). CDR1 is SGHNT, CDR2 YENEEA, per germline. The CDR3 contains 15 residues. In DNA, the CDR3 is TGTGCCAGCAACTTAGAGGACAGATATAAATCAGCCCTCCACTTT. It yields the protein CASNLEDRYKSALHF.

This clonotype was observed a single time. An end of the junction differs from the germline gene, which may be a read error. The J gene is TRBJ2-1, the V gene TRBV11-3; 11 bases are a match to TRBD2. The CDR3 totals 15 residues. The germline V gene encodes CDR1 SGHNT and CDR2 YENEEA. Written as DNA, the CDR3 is TGTGCCAGTAGCTACATAGCGGGGGGGAAAAATGAGCAGTTCTTC. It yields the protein CASSYIAGGKNEQFF.

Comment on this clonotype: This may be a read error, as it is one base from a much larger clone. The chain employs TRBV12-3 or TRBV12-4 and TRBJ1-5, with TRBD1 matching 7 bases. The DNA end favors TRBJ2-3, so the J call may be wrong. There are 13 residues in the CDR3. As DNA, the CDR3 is TGTGCCAGCAGGACAGGGTACGGTCAGCCCCAGTATTTT. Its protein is CASRTGYGQPQYF.

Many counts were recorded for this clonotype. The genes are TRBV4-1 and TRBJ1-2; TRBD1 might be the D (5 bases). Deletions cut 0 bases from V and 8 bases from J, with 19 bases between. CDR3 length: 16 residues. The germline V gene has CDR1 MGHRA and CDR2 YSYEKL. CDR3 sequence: CASSQDLSRAMRGYTF. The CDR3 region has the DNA TGCGCCAGCAGCCAAGATCTAAGCAGGGCGATGCGCGGCTACACCTTC.

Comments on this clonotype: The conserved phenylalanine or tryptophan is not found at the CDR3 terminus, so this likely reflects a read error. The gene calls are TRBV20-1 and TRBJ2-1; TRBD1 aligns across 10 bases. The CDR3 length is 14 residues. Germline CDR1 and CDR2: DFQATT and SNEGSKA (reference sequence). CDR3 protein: CCALGQGGFNEQFL. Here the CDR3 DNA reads TGCTGTGCACTAGGACAGGGGGGATTCAATGAGCAGTTCCTC.

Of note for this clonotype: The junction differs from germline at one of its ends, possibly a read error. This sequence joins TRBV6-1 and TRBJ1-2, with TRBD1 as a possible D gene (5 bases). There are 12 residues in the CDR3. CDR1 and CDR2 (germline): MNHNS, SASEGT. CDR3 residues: CVSREQSDGYTF. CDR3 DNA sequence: TGTGTCAGCAGGGAACAGTCCGATGGCTATACCTTC.

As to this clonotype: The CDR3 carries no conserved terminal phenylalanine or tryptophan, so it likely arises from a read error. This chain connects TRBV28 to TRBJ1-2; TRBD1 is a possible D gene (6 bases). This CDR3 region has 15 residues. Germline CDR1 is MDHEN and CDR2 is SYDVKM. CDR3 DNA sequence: TGTGCCAGCAGTTTTTCAGACAGGACAGACTATGTCTACACCATC. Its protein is CASSFSDRTDYVYTI.

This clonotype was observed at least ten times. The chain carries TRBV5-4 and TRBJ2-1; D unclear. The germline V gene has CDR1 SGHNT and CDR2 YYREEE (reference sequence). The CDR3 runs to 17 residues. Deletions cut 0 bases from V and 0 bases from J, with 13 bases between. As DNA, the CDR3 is TGTGCCAGCAGCTTGGGCAGCCCTCTAGACTCCTACAATGAGCAGTTCTTC. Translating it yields CASSLGSPLDSYNEQFF.

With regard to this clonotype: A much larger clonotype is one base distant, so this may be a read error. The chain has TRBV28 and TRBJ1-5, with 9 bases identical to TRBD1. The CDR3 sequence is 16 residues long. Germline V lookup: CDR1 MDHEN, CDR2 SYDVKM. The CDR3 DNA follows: TGTGCCGGCAGTTTGGTACAGGGGGCCAACAATCAGCCCCAGCATTTT. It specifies CAGSLVQGANNQPQHF.

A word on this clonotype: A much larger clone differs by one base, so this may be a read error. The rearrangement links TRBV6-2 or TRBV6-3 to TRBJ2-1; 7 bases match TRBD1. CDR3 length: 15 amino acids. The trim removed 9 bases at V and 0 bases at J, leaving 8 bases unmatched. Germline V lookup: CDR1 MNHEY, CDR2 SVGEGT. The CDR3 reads CARSPRDSSYNEQFF. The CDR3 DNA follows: TGTGCCAGAAGTCCCAGGGACAGCTCCTACAATGAGCAGTTCTTC.

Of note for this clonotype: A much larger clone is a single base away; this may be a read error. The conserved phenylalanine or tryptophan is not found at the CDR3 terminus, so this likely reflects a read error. This chain's CDR3 is CASSSNFDRGHGYTI. DNA of the CDR3: TGTGCCAGCAGTTCTAATTTCGACAGGGGGCATGGCTACACCATC. This chain links TRBV6-5 with TRBJ1-2, with TRBD1 matching over 10 bases. The CDR3 length is 15 residues. Germline CDR1 and CDR2: MNHEY and SVGAGI. V gave up 4 bases and J gave up 6 bases; unmatched junction bases: 8.

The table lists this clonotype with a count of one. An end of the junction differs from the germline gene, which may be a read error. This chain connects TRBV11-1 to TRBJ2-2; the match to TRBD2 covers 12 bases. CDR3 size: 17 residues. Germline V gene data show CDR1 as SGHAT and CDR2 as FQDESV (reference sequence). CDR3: CASSPRLAGESSGGLFF. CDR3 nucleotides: TGTGCCAGCAGCCCGCGACTAGCGGGAGAATCCAGTGGGGGGCTGTTTTTT.

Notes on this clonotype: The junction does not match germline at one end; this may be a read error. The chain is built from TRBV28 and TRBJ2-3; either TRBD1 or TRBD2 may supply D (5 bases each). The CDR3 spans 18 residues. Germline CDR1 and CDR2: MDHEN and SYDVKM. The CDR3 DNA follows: TGTGCAAGCAGTTTCGACCGCCGGGGCTTAGGACTCATAGATACGCAGTATTTT. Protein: CASSFDRRGLGLIDTQYF.

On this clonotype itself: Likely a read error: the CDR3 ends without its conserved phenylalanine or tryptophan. CDR3 DNA: TGCAGTGGTAGGGTCTCCTCCCAGGCCCAGTACCTC. Translated: CSGRVSSQAQYL. J is TRBJ2-5 and V is TRBV20-1; no firm D call. Per germline, CDR1 DFQATT and CDR2 SNEGSKA (reference sequence). The CDR3 has 12 amino acids. V lost 7 bases to trimming and J lost 9 bases, with 18 bases between them.

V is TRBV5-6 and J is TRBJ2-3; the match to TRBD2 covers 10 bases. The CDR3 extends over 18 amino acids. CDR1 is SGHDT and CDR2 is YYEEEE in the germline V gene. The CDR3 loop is CTSSLLAGVHSSADTQYF. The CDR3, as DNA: TGTACTAGCAGCTTGCTAGCGGGAGTTCATTCTAGCGCAGATACGCAGTATTTT. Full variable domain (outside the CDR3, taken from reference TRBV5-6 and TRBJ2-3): DAGVTQSPTHLIKTRGQQVTLRCSPKSGHDTVSWYQQALGQGPQFIFQYYEEEERQRGNFPDRFSGHQFPNYSSELNVNALLLGDSALYLCTSSLLAGVHSSADTQYFGPGTRLTVL.

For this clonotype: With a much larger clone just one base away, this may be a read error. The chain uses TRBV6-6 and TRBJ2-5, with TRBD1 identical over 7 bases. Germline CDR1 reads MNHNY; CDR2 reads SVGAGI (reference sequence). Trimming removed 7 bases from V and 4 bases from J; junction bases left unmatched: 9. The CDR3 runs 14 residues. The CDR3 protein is CASTSTGIRETQYF. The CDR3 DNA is TGTGCCAGCACATCGACAGGGATCCGAGAGACCCAGTACTTC.

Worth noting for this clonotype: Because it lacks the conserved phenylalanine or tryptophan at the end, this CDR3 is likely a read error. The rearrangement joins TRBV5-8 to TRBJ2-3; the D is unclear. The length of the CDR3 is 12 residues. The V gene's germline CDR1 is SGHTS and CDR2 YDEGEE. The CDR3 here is CGSSLSTDTQYL. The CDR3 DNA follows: TGTGGTAGCAGTCTTAGTACAGATACGCAGTATTTA.

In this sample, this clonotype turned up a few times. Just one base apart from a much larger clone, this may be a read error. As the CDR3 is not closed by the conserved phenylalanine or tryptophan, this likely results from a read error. The CDR3 region is CASSEYSGAEAFS. CDR3 in DNA: TGTGCCAGCAGTGAATATTCGGGGGCAGAAGCTTTCTCT. V is TRBV6-1 and J is TRBJ1-1; maybe TRBD1 (6 bases). This CDR3 has 13 amino acids. Trimming took off 2 bases at V and 8 bases at J, with 12 bases between the two ends. Germline V CDR1 and CDR2: MNHNS, SASEGT.

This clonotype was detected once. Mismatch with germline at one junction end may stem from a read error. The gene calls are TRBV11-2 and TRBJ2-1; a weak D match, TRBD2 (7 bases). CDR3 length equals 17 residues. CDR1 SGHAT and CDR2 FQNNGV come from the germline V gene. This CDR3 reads CASSPLLGGGHYNERHF. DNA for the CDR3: TGTGCCAGCAGCCCCCTCTTAGGGGGGGGACACTACAATGAGCGGCACTTC.